This T cell receptor beta chain came from a study of blood T cells in healthy people across ages. Sample donors were healthy Caucasian individuals that came from Russia, aged roughly 6 to 100. Isolated per sample were at least 6 million PBMCs. Alongside a J-beta primer mix, a sample-barcoded 5' primer served in a second PCR lasting roughly 6 to 12 cycles. MiXCR was run by TCRdb on the 5' RACE reads, yielding one entry per CDR3 protein. The table lists some 930,000 distinct CDR3 sequences, around 29% of them singletons. The CDR3 totals 16 residues. Trimming stripped 4 bases from V and 7 bases from J, with 20 bases between. CDR1 and CDR2 from the germline V gene are SGDLS and YYNGEE. This clonotype was counted only a few times. The same data also contributed to another study, on T cells of mothers and their children. Turning to that study: Related mother-child pairs shared slightly more overlap than unrelated pairs, but the difference was non-significant.

This chain connects TRBV9 to TRBJ1-4; D might be TRBD1 (5 bases). The origin of this receptor is a middle-aged woman in good health. The sequenced sample was blood. CDR3 amino acids: CASSPQTRPGGEKLFF. As DNA, the CDR3 is TGTGCCAGCAGCCCCCAAACGCGTCCCGGGGGTGAAAAACTGTTTTTT.